This is a list of T cell receptor beta chains from one sample in a study of T cell responses to AZD1222 COVID-19 vaccine. Clones were sequenced by immunoSEQ multiplex PCR, and TCRdb holds only the in-frame ones, with some missing. Of approximately 220,000 clones in the sample, about 93% were seen once. The source material was peripheral blood, sampled on day 0 of MenACWY control vaccination. The source of these receptors is an adult in good health. The CDR3 runs from the conserved cysteine through the conserved F or W. A D gene is named only where the DNA matches it firmly. The listing skips clone size in some rows; elsewhere it reads once, few, many or a size class.

v_call	j_call	clone_size	d_call	cdr3_nt	cdr3_aa
TRBV10-3	TRBJ2-7	.	TRBD1	TGTGCCATCAGTGGGACAGGGACACCGCAGTACTTC	CAISGTGTPQYF
TRBV10-1	TRBJ2-7	.	.	TGCGCCAGCAGTTTCGGAGCTGTCTCCAGGCAGTACTTC	CASSFGAVSRQYF
TRBV27	TRBJ1-2	.	.	TGTGCCAGCAGATTCGACGGGGCCGAGTACGGTGATGGCTACACCTTC	CASRFDGAEYGDGYTF
TRBV9	TRBJ2-3	.	.	TGTGCCAGCAGCGTAGGAGGCCTGAATACGCAGTATTTT	CASSVGGLNTQYF
TRBV5-6	TRBJ1-2	.	.	TGTGCCAGCAGCCCCTTTGGAATAACCTATGGCTACACCTTC	CASSPFGITYGYTF
TRBV7-2	TRBJ2-2	.	.	TGTGCCAGCAGCTTATCCCCGCCGATCCGCGGGGTAAACACCGGGGAGCTGTTTTTT	CASSLSPPIRGVNTGELFF
TRBV2	TRBJ2-6	.	.	TGTGCCAGCGGAGCAGGGGCCGGGGCCAACGTCCTGACTTTC	CASGAGAGANVLTF
TRBV9	TRBJ2-1	few	.	TGTGCCAGCAGCGTAGGGTGGCGTAGCTCCTACAATGAGCAGTTCTTC	CASSVGWRSSYNEQFF
TRBV5-1	TRBJ2-3	.	.	TGCGCCAGCAGCAGAGGACAGGGAGGGCCAGATACGCAGTATTTT	CASSRGQGGPDTQYF
TRBV30	TRBJ1-5	.	.	TGTGCCTGGAGTCGGGGGATTAGCAATCAGCCCCAGCATTTT	CAWSRGISNQPQHF
TRBV12-3/TRBV12-4	TRBJ2-1	.	.	TGTGCCAGCACCCCCGACAATGAGCAGTTCTTC	CASTPDNEQFF
TRBV27	TRBJ1-5	.	.	TGTGCCAGCAGCGTAGGACAGTTGAGCAATCAGCCCCAGCATTTT	CASSVGQLSNQPQHF
TRBV6-5	TRBJ2-7	.	TRBD1	TGTGCCAGCAGCTCCCGGACAGGGCCCTACGAGCAGTACTTC	CASSSRTGPYEQYF
TRBV11-2	TRBJ1-2	once	.	TGTGCCAGCAGCTTAGGTCAGGGTAACTATGGCTACACCTTC	CASSLGQGNYGYTF
TRBV6-5	TRBJ1-1	.	.	TGTGCCAGCAAAAGACCAGGGTTTCACACTGAAGCTTTCTTT	CASKRPGFHTEAFF
TRBV7-2	TRBJ1-2	.	.	TGTGCCAGCAGCTTAGTAGGGGCGGCAGGCTACACCTTC	CASSLVGAAGYTF
TRBV3-1/TRBV3-2	TRBJ2-1	.	TRBD2	TGTGCCAGCAGCCAAGACCGACTAGCGGGGGGGAATGAGCAGTTCTTC	CASSQDRLAGGNEQFF
TRBV5-1	TRBJ1-3	.	.	TGCGCCAGCAGCTTGGACCCGATGTGGGGAAACACCATATATTTT	CASSLDPMWGNTIYF
TRBV7-9	TRBJ2-1	.	TRBD2	TGTGCCAGCAGCCTTAGCGGGGGACCAAACAATGAGCAGTTCTTC	CASSLSGGPNNEQFF
TRBV7-9	TRBJ1-2	.	TRBD1	TGTGCCAGCAGCTTAACGGACAGGGGGAAAGCTGGCTACACCTTC	CASSLTDRGKAGYTF
TRBV19	TRBJ1-6	.	.	TGTGCCAGTAGTATCATAGGCCCTGTTAATTCACCCCTCCACTTT	CASSIIGPVNSPLHF
TRBV18	TRBJ2-3	.	.	TGTGCCAGCTCACCGTTCGGTATAGGGACCAGCACAGATACGCAGTATTTT	CASSPFGIGTSTDTQYF
TRBV20-1	TRBJ2-7	.	.	TGCAGTGCTAGTCCGGGCCCCCACGAGCAGTACTTC	CSASPGPHEQYF
TRBV19	TRBJ2-3	.	.	TGTGCCAGTAGTAGAGACAGTTACACAGATACGCAGTATTTT	CASSRDSYTDTQYF
TRBV6-5	TRBJ2-5	once	TRBD2	TGTGCCAGCAGTTACGCGACTAGCGGGGGCCAAGAGACCCAGTACTTC	CASSYATSGGQETQYF
TRBV5-6	TRBJ1-5	.	.	TGTGCCAGCAGCTCATTTCTACAGGGTGAGAGCAATCAGCCCCAGCATTTT	CASSSFLQGESNQPQHF
TRBV30	TRBJ1-3	.	.	TGTGCCTGGAGTGTTGGCCGACGGATAGGAGGAAACACCATATATTTT	CAWSVGRRIGGNTIYF
TRBV7-9	TRBJ1-1	.	TRBD1	TGTGCCAGCAGCCACCTCGTGTGGAGGGGGCGCCGGATGGACACTGAAGCTTTCTTT	CASSHLVWRGRRMDTEAFF
TRBV5-6	TRBJ1-1	.	.	TGTGCCAGCAGCCCTCTGGGGCAGCGGGAAGCTTTCTTT	CASSPLGQREAFF
TRBV7-9	TRBJ1-2	.	.	TGTGCCAGCAGCGGGGGGTCCATCGAAAGCTATGGCTACACCTTC	CASSGGSIESYGYTF
TRBV2	TRBJ1-1	.	.	TGTGCCAGCAGTGGAGGCAGGGGCACTGAAGCTTTCTTT	CASSGGRGTEAFF
TRBV7-2	TRBJ1-3	.	.	TGTGCCAGCAGCTTAACCGGGACATTCTCTGGAAACACCATATATTTT	CASSLTGTFSGNTIYF
TRBV6-5	TRBJ1-6	.	.	TGTGCCAGCAGTTACAGGGGGTCTTCACCCCTCCACTTT	CASSYRGSSPLHF
TRBV5-4	TRBJ1-1	.	.	TGTGCCAGCAGCTTGTACGGTGGGGCTGCAAACACTGAAGCTTTCTTT	CASSLYGGAANTEAFF
TRBV27	TRBJ1-2	.	.	TGTGCCAGCAGTTTAAAGGGGCCTCCCAGTGGCTACACCTTC	CASSLKGPPSGYTF
TRBV2	TRBJ2-7	.	TRBD2	TGTGCCAGCAGTGGGACTAGCGGGGTCTACGAGCAGTACTTC	CASSGTSGVYEQYF
TRBV19	TRBJ1-5	.	.	TGTGCCAGTAGTATGGGGAGGGAGCCTTATCAGCCCCAGCATTTT	CASSMGREPYQPQHF
TRBV20-1	TRBJ1-2	.	TRBD1	TGCAGTGCCAGTGACAGGGGTAAAGTCGACTACACCTTC	CSASDRGKVDYTF
TRBV9	TRBJ1-4	few	.	TGTGCCAGCAGCGCGGGGTGGGGGCCCCTAACTAATGAAAAACTGTTTTTT	CASSAGWGPLTNEKLFF
TRBV6-6	TRBJ1-2	.	TRBD1	TGTGCCAGCAGCCGAATTCGCCTTTTAGGGGGCGGGGCAGTTGGTGGCTACACCTTC	CASSRIRLLGGGAVGGYTF
TRBV3-1/TRBV3-2	TRBJ2-3	.	.	TGTGCCAGCAGGTCAGACAGTTATCGATTGGATACGCAGTATTTT	CASRSDSYRLDTQYF
TRBV28	TRBJ2-2	.	TRBD1	TGTGCCAGCACTCTGAGGGGGCCAGGCACCGGGGAGCTGTTTTTT	CASTLRGPGTGELFF
TRBV5-6	TRBJ2-6	.	.	TGTGCCAGCAGCTTTCTTAACCCGGGGGCTGGGGCCAACGTCCTGACTTTC	CASSFLNPGAGANVLTF
TRBV30	TRBJ1-1	.	.	TGTGCCTGGGAGGGTTCCGGACAGAATGAAGCTTTCTTT	CAWEGSGQNEAFF
TRBV27	TRBJ1-2	.	.	TGTGCCAGCAGTTTATCCCTCCGGGAAACCTTCTATGGCTACACCTTC	CASSLSLRETFYGYTF
TRBV6-6	TRBJ2-7	once	TRBD2	TGTGCCAGCAGTTACGCCCCCCGGGGGGTGAAATTC	CASSYAPRGVKF
TRBV11-3	TRBJ1-1	.	.	TGTGCCAGCAGCTTTTCCCCAGCGGCTGAAGCTTTCTTT	CASSFSPAAEAFF
TRBV6-5	TRBJ1-2	.	TRBD1	TGTGCCAGCACATATTTGACAGGGGCGAGCGGCTACACCTTC	CASTYLTGASGYTF
TRBV7-9	TRBJ1-2	.	.	TGTGCCAGCAGAGATACCGGGGCGATCGGGTATGGCTACACCTTC	CASRDTGAIGYGYTF
TRBV19	TRBJ1-5	.	.	TGTGCCAGTAGTACGTCGAACTCCTTCACTTATCAGCCCCAGCATTTT	CASSTSNSFTYQPQHF
TRBV4-1	TRBJ2-2	.	.	TGCGCCAGCAGCCAAGTACAGGTCCCCGGGGAGCTGTTTTTT	CASSQVQVPGELFF
TRBV6-5	TRBJ1-2	.	TRBD1	TGTGCCAGCAGTTCCACAGGGGTCCTCGCCTATGGCTACACCTTC	CASSSTGVLAYGYTF
TRBV18	TRBJ2-2	.	.	TGTGCCAGCTCACCAATCTTCAGGGCGAACACCGGGGAGCTGTTTTTT	CASSPIFRANTGELFF
TRBV21-1	TRBJ1-4	.	.	TGTGCCAGCTGGCACAGGAGGAGGGAAAAACTGTTTTTT	CASWHRRREKLFF
TRBV7-9	TRBJ1-1	.	TRBD1	TGTGCCAGCAGCTCAGGCACAGGGGACACTGAAGCTTTCTTT	CASSSGTGDTEAFF
TRBV5-5	TRBJ2-7	once	.	TGTGCCAGCAGCCCGGAAGGGTACGAGCAGTACTTC	CASSPEGYEQYF
TRBV7-9	TRBJ1-1	.	TRBD1	TGTGCCAGCGCCCGACAGGGGCAGGAGGTAGCTTTCTTT	CASARQGQEVAFF
TRBV7-9	TRBJ2-7	.	TRBD1	TGTGCCAGCACCAGGACAGGGGGTGCCTACGAGCAGTACTTC	CASTRTGGAYEQYF
TRBV27	TRBJ1-2	.	.	TGTGCCAGCAGTTCGATCACCATAGGCGCTTCTGGCTACACCTTC	CASSSITIGASGYTF
TRBV6-5	TRBJ1-1	.	TRBD1	TGTGCCAGCAGTTCTACAGGGGGAAATCCTGAAGCTTTCTTT	CASSSTGGNPEAFF